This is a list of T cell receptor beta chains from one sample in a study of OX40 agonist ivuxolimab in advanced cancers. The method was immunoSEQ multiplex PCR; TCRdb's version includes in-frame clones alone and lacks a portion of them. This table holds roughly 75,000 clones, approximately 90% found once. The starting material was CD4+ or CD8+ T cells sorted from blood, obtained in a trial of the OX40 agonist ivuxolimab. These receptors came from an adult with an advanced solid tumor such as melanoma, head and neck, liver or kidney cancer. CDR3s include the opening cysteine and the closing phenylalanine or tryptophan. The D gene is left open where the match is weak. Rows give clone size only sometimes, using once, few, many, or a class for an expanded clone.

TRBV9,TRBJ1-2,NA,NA,CASSIYPSYGYTF,TGTGCCAGCAGCATATATCCGTCCTATGGCTACACCTTC
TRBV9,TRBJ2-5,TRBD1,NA,CASSSRPGQGIQTQYF,TGTGCCAGCAGCTCACGTCCGGGACAGGGGATTCAGACCCAGTACTTC
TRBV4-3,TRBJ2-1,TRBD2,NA,CASSPRVDTSANEQFF,TGCGCCAGCAGCCCAAGGGTGGACACTAGCGCCAATGAGCAGTTCTTC
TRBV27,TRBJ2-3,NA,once,CASSPFDADTQYF,TGTGCCAGCAGTCCCTTCGACGCAGATACGCAGTATTTT
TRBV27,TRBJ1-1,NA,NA,CASSFGPGAGTEAFF,TGTGCCAGCAGTTTCGGCCCCGGGGCCGGCACTGAAGCTTTCTTT
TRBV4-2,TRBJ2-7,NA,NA,CASSHEGAQYEQYF,TGTGCCAGCAGCCACGAAGGGGCGCAGTACGAGCAGTACTTC
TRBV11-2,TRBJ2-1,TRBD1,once,CASSPGTGGNEQFF,TGTGCCAGCAGCCCCGGGACAGGGGGGAATGAGCAGTTCTTC
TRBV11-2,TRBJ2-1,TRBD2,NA,CASSWTGGHDEQFF,TGTGCCAGCAGCTGGACGGGAGGGCACGATGAGCAGTTCTTC
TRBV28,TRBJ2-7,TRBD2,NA,CASRETSGISYEQYF,TGTGCCAGCAGGGAGACTAGCGGGATCTCCTACGAGCAGTACTTC
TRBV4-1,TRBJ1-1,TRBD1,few,CASSHDRGGTEAFF,TGCGCCAGCAGCCATGACAGGGGGGGAACTGAAGCTTTCTTT
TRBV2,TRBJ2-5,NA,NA,CASSGSSDHLYQETQYF,TGTGCCAGCAGTGGGTCTTCGGACCACCTTTACCAAGAGACCCAGTACTTC
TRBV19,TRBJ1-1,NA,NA,CASWTGLEAFF,TGTGCCAGTTGGACGGGCCTTGAAGCTTTCTTT
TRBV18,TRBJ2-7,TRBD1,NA,CASSPGTGDPYEQYF,TGTGCCAGCTCACCAGGGACAGGCGATCCCTACGAGCAGTACTTC
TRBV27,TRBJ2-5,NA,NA,CASSFIEQETQYF,TGTGCCAGCAGTTTCATCGAACAAGAGACCCAGTACTTC
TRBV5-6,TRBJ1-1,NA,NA,CASSLHRVGTEAFF,TGTGCCAGCAGCTTACACAGGGTTGGGACTGAAGCTTTCTTT
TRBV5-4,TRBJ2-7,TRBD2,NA,CASSETSSYEQYF,TGTGCCAGCAGTGAGACTAGCAGCTACGAGCAGTACTTC
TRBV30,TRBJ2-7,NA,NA,CAWAVTGGYEQYF,TGTGCCTGGGCCGTGACAGGAGGGTACGAGCAGTACTTC
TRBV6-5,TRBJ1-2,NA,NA,CASSYEGGYTF,TGTGCCAGCAGTTACGAAGGGGGCTACACCTTC
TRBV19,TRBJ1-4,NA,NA,CASKLFGQTNEKLFF,TGTGCCAGTAAGCTATTTGGACAGACTAATGAAAAACTGTTTTTT
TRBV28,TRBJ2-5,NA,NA,CASSLTGIQETQYF,TGTGCCAGCAGTTTGACGGGGATCCAAGAGACCCAGTACTTC
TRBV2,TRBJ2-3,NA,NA,CASSHGLWDTDTQYF,TGTGCCAGCAGTCATGGACTTTGGGACACAGATACGCAGTATTTT
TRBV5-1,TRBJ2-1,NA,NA,CASSLDTGTPEFF,TGCGCCAGCAGCTTGGATACCGGGACCCCGGAGTTCTTC
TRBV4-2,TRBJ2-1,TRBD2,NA,CASSQAVGLAGVHNEQFF,TGTGCCAGCAGCCAAGCTGTAGGCCTAGCGGGAGTCCACAATGAGCAGTTCTTC
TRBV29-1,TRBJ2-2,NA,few,CSVPDNTRGSAGELFF,TGCAGCGTTCCTGACAATACCCGTGGCAGTGCCGGGGAGCTGTTTTTT
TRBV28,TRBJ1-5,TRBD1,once,CASSLDRDTAQPQHF,TGTGCCAGCAGTTTGGACAGGGACACCGCTCAGCCCCAGCATTTT
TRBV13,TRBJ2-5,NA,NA,CASSRSFLVLASKETQYF,TGTGCCAGCAGCCGCTCTTTTTTGGTCCTCGCCTCGAAAGAGACCCAGTACTTC
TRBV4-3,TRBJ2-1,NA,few,CASSQESEEGEQFF,TGCGCCAGCAGCCAAGAGTCGGAAGAGGGTGAGCAGTTCTTC
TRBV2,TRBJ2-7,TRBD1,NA,CASLPGQGANEQYF,TGTGCCAGCCTCCCCGGACAGGGGGCGAACGAGCAGTACTTC
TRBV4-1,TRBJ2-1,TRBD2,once,CASSHGTSGGHNEQFF,TGCGCCAGCAGCCACGGGACTAGCGGGGGGCACAATGAGCAGTTCTTC
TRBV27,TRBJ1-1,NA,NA,CASSLGGNTEAFF,TGTGCCAGCAGTTTGGGAGGGAACACTGAAGCTTTCTTT
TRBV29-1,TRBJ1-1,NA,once,CSVVNTEAFF,TGCAGCGTTGTAAACACTGAAGCTTTCTTT
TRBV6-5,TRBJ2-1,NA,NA,CASSYSRGSYNEQFF,TGTGCCAGCAGTTACTCAAGGGGGTCCTACAATGAGCAGTTCTTC
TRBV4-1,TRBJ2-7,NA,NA,CASSQDHPGSYEQYF,TGCGCCAGCAGCCAAGATCATCCGGGGTCCTACGAGCAGTACTTC
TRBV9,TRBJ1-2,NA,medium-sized,CASSLGHNYGYTF,TGTGCCAGCAGCCTGGGGCATAACTATGGCTACACCTTC
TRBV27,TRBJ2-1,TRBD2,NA,CASSPGTSGRGEQFF,TGTGCCAGCAGCCCCGGGACTAGCGGGAGGGGTGAGCAGTTCTTC
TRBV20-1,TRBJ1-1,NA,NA,CSGTEAFF,TGCAGTGGCACTGAAGCTTTCTTT
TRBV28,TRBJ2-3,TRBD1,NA,CASIKTGTGEYTQYF,TGTGCCAGCATTAAGACCGGGACAGGGGAATATACGCAGTATTTT
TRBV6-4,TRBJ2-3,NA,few,CASGVSGDSTDTQYF,TGTGCCAGCGGAGTCAGCGGAGATAGCACAGATACGCAGTATTTT
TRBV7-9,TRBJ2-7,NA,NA,CASSLSAGLKFQAYEQYF,TGTGCCAGCAGCTTAAGTGCCGGGTTAAAATTTCAGGCCTACGAGCAGTACTTC
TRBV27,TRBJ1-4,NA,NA,CASSTFPPRSTNEKLFF,TGTGCCAGCAGTACATTCCCACCCCGTTCAACTAATGAAAAACTGTTTTTT
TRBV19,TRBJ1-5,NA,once,CASSIIGAGQPQHF,TGTGCCAGTAGTATTATAGGCGCCGGACAGCCCCAGCATTTT
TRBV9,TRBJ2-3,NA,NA,CASSVYGREGDTQYF,TGTGCCAGCAGCGTATATGGCCGAGAAGGAGATACGCAGTATTTT
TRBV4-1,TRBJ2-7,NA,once,CASSVGQSYEQYF,TGCGCCAGCAGCGTAGGACAGTCCTACGAGCAGTACTTC